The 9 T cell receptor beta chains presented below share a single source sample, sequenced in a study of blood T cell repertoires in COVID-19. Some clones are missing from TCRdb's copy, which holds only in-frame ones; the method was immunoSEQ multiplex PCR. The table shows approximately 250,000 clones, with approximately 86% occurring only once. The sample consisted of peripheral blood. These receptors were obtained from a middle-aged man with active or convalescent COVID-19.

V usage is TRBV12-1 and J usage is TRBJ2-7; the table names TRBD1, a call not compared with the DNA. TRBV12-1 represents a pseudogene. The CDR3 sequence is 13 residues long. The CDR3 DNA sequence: TGTGCCAGCAACGACAGGACCGCCTACGAGCAGTACTTC. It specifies CASNDRTAYEQYF.

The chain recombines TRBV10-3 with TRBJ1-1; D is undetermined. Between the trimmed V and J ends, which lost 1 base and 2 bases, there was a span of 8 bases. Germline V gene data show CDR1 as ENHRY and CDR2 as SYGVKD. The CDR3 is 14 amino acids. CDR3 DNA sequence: TGTGCCATCAGTGAGTTCGGGGTTAACACTGAAGCTTTCTTT. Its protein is CAISEFGVNTEAFF.

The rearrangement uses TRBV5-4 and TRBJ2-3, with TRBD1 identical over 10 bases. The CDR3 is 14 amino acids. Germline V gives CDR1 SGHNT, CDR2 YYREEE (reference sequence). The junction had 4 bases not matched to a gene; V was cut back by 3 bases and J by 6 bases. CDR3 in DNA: TGTGCCAGCAGCTCGGGACAGGGGAGGGATACGCAGTATTTT. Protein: CASSSGQGRDTQYF.

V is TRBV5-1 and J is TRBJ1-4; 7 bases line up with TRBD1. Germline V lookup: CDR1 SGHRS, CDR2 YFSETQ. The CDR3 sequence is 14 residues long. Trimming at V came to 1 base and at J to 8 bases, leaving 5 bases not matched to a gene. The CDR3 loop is CASSLYVQGEKLFF. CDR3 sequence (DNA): TGCGCCAGCAGCTTGTATGTACAGGGGGAAAAACTGTTTTTT.

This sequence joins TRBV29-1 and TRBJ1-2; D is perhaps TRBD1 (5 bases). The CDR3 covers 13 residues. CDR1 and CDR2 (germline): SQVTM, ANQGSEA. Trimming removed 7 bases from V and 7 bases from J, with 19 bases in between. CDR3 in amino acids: CSGGQDLSGGYTF. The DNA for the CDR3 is TGCAGCGGAGGACAAGACCTGTCTGGTGGCTACACCTTC.

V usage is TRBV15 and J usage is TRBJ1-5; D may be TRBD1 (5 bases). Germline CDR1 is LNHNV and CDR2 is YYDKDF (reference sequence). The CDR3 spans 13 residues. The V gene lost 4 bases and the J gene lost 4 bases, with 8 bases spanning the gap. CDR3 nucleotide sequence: TGTGCCACCAGCATGGACACAAATCAGCCCCAGCATTTT. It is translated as CATSMDTNQPQHF.

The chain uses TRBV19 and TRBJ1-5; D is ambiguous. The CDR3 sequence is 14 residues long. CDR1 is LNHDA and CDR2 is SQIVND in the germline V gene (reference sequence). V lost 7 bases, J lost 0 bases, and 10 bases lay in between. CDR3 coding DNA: TGTGCCAGTACCAGGCCGGATAGCAATCAGCCCCAGCATTTT. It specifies CASTRPDSNQPQHF.

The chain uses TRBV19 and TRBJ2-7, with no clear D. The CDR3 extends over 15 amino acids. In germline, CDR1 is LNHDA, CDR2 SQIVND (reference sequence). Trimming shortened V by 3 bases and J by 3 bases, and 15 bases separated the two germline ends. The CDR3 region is CASSIQPHSGYEQYF. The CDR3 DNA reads TGTGCCAGTAGTATCCAGCCTCACTCAGGCTACGAGCAGTACTTC.

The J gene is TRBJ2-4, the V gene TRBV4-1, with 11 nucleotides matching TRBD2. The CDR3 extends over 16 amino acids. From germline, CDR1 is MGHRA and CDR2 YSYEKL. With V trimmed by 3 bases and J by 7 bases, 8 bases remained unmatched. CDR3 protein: CASSHQLAGARNIQYF. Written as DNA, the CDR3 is TGCGCCAGCAGCCACCAACTAGCGGGAGCTAGGAACATTCAGTACTTC.